This T cell receptor beta chain was identified during a study of blood T cell repertoires in COVID-19. At the level of the study: T cells, B-cell-depleted T cells, or PBMCs provided the cDNA or gDNA that served as material.

This CDR3 region has 16 residues. The germline V gene has CDR1 KGHDR and CDR2 SFDVKD. The V and J ends lost 5 bases and 10 bases respectively, with 20 bases between them. In the original processing: Estimates of nucleated cell counts were drawn from the amplification of reference gene primers. Measured with immunoSEQ multiplex PCR; TCRdb has only the in-frame clones, and not every one. D and trimming come from the DNA, and the V and J calls and clone size come from that table. The sample shows approximately 490,000 clones, about nine tenths of them seen only once. Recruits, aged about 18 to 95 years, lived in 24 US areas.

The J gene is TRBJ2-6, the V gene TRBV24-1, with D maybe TRBD1 (5 bases). The sequenced sample consisted of PBMCs or T cells enriched from blood (not recorded which). This receptor was obtained from a woman in her sixties or seventies who had recovered from COVID-19. The DNA for the CDR3 is TGTGCCACCAGTGCCCGGGCCGCTCAAGGGGTGAACGTCCTGACTTTC. Translation: CATSARAAQGVNVLTF.